These 18 T cell receptor beta chains originate from one sample sequenced in a study of cytotoxic CD8 clonotypes in ibrutinib-treated CLL. Libraries were prepared by immunoSEQ multiplex PCR; TCRdb keeps only in-frame clonotypes and omits some of them. The data hold around 150,000 clones, with approximately 77% observed a single time. Sequenced here: PBMCs, sampled after 12 months of ibrutinib treatment. The receptors shown here come from a human donor with chronic lymphocytic leukemia.

The genes are TRBV19 and TRBJ1-5; D unclear. The germline gives CDR1 LNHDA, CDR2 SQIVND (reference sequence). This CDR3 is built from 13 residues. Deletions cut 4 bases from V and 3 bases from J, with 7 bases between. The CDR3 spells CASSREHNQPQHF. For the CDR3, the DNA is TGTGCCAGTAGTAGAGAACACAATCAGCCCCAGCATTTT.

V is TRBV7-2 and J is TRBJ1-6, with 8 bases that match TRBD1. This CDR3 has 15 residues. Trimming cost V 4 bases and J 9 bases; bases outside gene matches: 8. Germline loops: CDR1 SGHTA, CDR2 FQGNSA. The CDR3 DNA reads as TGTGCCAGCAGCTCCGCCGGGACAGGAGCTTCACCCCTCCACTTT. It encodes CASSSAGTGASPLHF.

This clone was picked up one time. The chain links TRBV7-2 to TRBJ2-7; D is possibly TRBD2 (6 bases). The CDR3 extends over 13 amino acids. Trimming cost V 1 base and J 10 bases, with 14 bases left between them. The germline gives CDR1 SGHTA, CDR2 FQGNSA. In DNA, the CDR3 is TGTGCCAGCAGCTTAGACCCAACCGCGGGACAGTACTTC. Amino acid sequence: CASSLDPTAGQYF.

The genes are TRBV28 and TRBJ1-1, with a weak D call TRBD1 (5 bases). This CDR3 contains 15 residues. The germline V gene has CDR1 MDHEN and CDR2 SYDVKM. V was shortened by 6 bases and J by 0 bases, with 14 bases between the two germline ends. CDR3 region: CASRGGERMNTEAFF. The CDR3 DNA sequence: TGTGCCAGCAGGGGAGGGGAGCGGATGAACACTGAAGCTTTCTTT.

This clone was observed a few times. The chain links TRBV29-1 to TRBJ1-2; D is unclear. Germline V gives CDR1 SQVTM, CDR2 ANQGSEA. The CDR3 spans 10 residues. V was shortened by 3 bases and J by 8 bases, with 7 bases between the two germline ends. The chain's CDR3 is CSVEENGYTF. The CDR3 region has the DNA TGCAGCGTTGAGGAGAACGGCTACACCTTC.

The chain links TRBV2 to TRBJ1-1; D uncertain. V gave up 4 bases and J gave up 2 bases, with 11 bases separating them. This CDR3 region has 14 residues. From germline, CDR1 is SNHLY and CDR2 FYNNEI. CDR3 bases: TGTGCCAGCAGTGCCTCTAGGAGTAACACTGAAGCTTTCTTT. Amino acid sequence: CASSASRSNTEAFF.

The chain carries TRBV9 and TRBJ2-2; weak D call: TRBD2 (6 bases). The CDR3 is made up of 15 amino acids. In germline, CDR1 is SGDLS, CDR2 YYNGEE. The V gene lost 1 base and the J gene lost 7 bases, with 14 bases spanning the gap. DNA for the CDR3: TGTGCCAGCAGCGTAAGAGCGGGTGGCGGCGGGGAGCTGTTTTTT. Its protein product is CASSVRAGGGGELFF.

This clone was picked up one time. The chain recombines TRBV25-1 with TRBJ2-7; a weak D match, TRBD2 (6 bases). V was pared by 2 bases and J by 3 bases, with 8 bases between. Germline CDR1 reads MGHDK; CDR2 reads SYGVNS. This CDR3 is 13 amino acids long. DNA of the CDR3: TGTGCCAGCAGTGAACAGGGACTCTACGAGCAGTACTTC. Encoded protein: CASSEQGLYEQYF.

This chain links TRBV19 with TRBJ2-3, with D tentatively TRBD1 (6 bases). The ends were cut back, 5 bases at V and 1 base at J, with 13 bases in the middle. The V gene's germline CDR1 is LNHDA and CDR2 SQIVND (reference sequence). This CDR3 contains 15 residues. CDR3: CASSDYRVRTDTQYF. The CDR3 nucleotides are TGTGCCAGTAGTGATTACAGGGTTCGCACAGATACGCAGTATTTT.

The CDR3 DNA reads as TGTGCCAGCAAAGGGACAGGGTCCCACGAGCAGTACTTC. This codes for CASKGTGSHEQYF. The chain recombines TRBV28 with TRBJ2-7; 9 bases are a match to TRBD1. The CDR3 runs 13 residues. J lost 5 bases, V lost 7 bases, and 6 bases had no gene match. Germline values: CDR1 MDHEN, CDR2 SYDVKM. Drawing the rest from reference TRBV28 and TRBJ2-7, the complete variable domain is DVKVTQSSRYLVKRTGEKVFLECVQDMDHENMFWYRQDPGLGLRLIYFSYDVKMKEKGDIPEGYSVSREKKERFSLILESASTNQTSMYLCASKGTGSHEQYFGPGTRLTVT.

This clone was observed a handful of times. This chain links TRBV18 with TRBJ1-5; D gene unclear. This CDR3 has 15 amino acids. The germline CDR1 and CDR2 sequences are KGHSH and LQKENI. V shed 6 bases and J shed 2 bases, with 14 bases lying between them. CDR3 protein: CASSGPDWGNQPQHF. The CDR3, as DNA: TGTGCCAGCTCCGGGCCCGACTGGGGCAATCAGCCCCAGCATTTT. Supplemented by reference TRBV18 and TRBJ1-5, the full variable domain reads NAGVMQNPRHLVRRRGQEARLRCSPMKGHSHVYWYRQLPEEGLKFMVYLQKENIIDESGMPKERFSAEFPKEGPSILRIQQVVRGDSAAYFCASSGPDWGNQPQHFGDGTRLSIL.

The gene calls are TRBV7-8 and TRBJ2-5; no reliable D call. The CDR3 totals 16 residues. Trimming stripped 1 base from V and 0 bases from J, with 12 bases between. Germline V gene sequence: CDR1 SGHVS, CDR2 FQNEAQ. CDR3 DNA sequence: TGTGCCAGCAGCTTAGACTTACGGACGTACCAAGAGACCCAGTACTTC. The encoded protein is CASSLDLRTYQETQYF.

The chain carries TRBV6-5 and TRBJ2-5; D is perhaps TRBD2 (7 bases). The CDR3 length is 15 residues. Germline values: CDR1 MNHEY, CDR2 SVGAGI. V shed 7 bases and J shed 5 bases, with 20 bases lying between them. The DNA of the CDR3 is TGTGCCAGCACCCTAGAGGGAGGGGGTATGGAGACCCAGTACTTC. It yields the protein CASTLEGGGMETQYF.

The chain links TRBV28 to TRBJ1-6; no definite D call. Trimming removed 8 bases at V and 12 bases at J, with 17 bases between. Germline-derived CDR1 and CDR2 are MDHEN and SYDVKM. There are 13 residues in the CDR3. This CDR3 is CASPTNPRLPLHF. The CDR3 nucleotides are TGTGCCAGCCCAACTAACCCCCGCCTACCCCTCCACTTT.

CDR3 sequence: CASTLMYGLANNEQFF. CDR3 nucleotide sequence: TGTGCCAGCACCCTTATGTACGGACTAGCGAACAATGAGCAGTTCTTC. This chain links TRBV27 with TRBJ2-1; 9 bases fit TRBD2. Germline lookup yields CDR1 MNHEY and CDR2 SMNVEV (reference sequence). The CDR3 is 16 residues long. With 7 bases clipped from V and 5 bases from J, the junction kept 12 bases outside the gene matches.

V usage is TRBV6-1 and J usage is TRBJ1-4; D not certain. Trimming took 9 bases from V and 8 from J, leaving 22 bases between them. Germline CDR1 and CDR2: MNHNS and SASEGT. The CDR3 runs to 15 residues. The CDR3 DNA reads as TGTGCCAGTCTCCCCCAACCCCTGGCGGGGGAAAAACTGTTTTTT. Translating gives CASLPQPLAGEKLFF.

The chain is built from TRBV5-8 and TRBJ1-2; D unresolved. The V end lost 0 bases, the J end lost 4 bases, and 4 bases lay between the germline ends. This CDR3 has 12 residues. Per germline, CDR1 SGHTS and CDR2 YDEGEE. This CDR3 reads CASSLDSYGYTF. The CDR3 bases are TGTGCCAGCAGCTTGGACAGCTATGGCTACACCTTC.

The chain employs TRBV27 and TRBJ1-2; D possibly corresponds to TRBD1 (6 bases). The V gene's germline CDR1 is MNHEY and CDR2 SMNVEV (reference sequence). The V end was cut by 3 bases, the J end by 2 bases, with 19 bases between. The CDR3 is 17 residues long. This CDR3 reads CASSFETGRGGNYGYTF. CDR3 sequence (DNA): TGTGCCAGCAGTTTTGAAACAGGGCGAGGAGGGAACTATGGCTACACCTTC.